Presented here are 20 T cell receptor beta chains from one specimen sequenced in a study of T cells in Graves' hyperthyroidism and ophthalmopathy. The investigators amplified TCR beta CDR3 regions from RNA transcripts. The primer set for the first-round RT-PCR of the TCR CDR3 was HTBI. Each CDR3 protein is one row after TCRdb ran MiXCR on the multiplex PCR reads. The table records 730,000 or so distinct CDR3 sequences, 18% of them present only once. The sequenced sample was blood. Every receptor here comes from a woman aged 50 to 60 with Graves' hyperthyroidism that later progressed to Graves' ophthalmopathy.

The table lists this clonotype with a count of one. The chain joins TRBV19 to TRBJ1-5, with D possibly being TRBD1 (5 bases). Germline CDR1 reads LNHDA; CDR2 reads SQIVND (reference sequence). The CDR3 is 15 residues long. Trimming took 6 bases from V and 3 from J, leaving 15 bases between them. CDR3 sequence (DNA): TGTGCCAGTAGAATGGGCAGGGAGGTCAATCAGCCCCAGCATTTT. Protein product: CASRMGREVNQPQHF.

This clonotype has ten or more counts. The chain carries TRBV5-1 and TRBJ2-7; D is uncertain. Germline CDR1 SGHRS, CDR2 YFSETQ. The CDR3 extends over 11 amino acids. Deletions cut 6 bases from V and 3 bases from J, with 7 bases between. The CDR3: CASKGSYEQYF. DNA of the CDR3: TGCGCCAGCAAGGGAAGCTACGAGCAGTACTTC. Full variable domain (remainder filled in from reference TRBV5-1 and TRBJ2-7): KAGVTQTPRYLIKTRGQQVTLSCSPISGHRSVSWYQQTPGQGLQFLFEYFSETQRNKGNFPGRFSGRQFSNSRSEMNVSTLELGDSALYLCASKGSYEQYFGPGTRLTVT.

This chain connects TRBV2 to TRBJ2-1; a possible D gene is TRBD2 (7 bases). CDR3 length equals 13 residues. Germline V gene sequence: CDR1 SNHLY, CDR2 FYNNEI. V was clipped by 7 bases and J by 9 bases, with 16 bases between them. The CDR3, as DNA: TGTGCCAGCAACGACGTCGGGGGGCCTGAGCAGTTCTTC. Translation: CASNDVGGPEQFF.

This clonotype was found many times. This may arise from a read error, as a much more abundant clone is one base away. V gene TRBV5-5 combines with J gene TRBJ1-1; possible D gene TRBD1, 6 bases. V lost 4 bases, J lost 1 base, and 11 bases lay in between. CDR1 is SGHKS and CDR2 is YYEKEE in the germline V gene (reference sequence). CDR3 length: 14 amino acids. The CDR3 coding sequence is TGTGCCAGCAGCGTCGGGACACCGAACACTGAAGCTTTCTTT. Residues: CASSVGTPNTEAFF.

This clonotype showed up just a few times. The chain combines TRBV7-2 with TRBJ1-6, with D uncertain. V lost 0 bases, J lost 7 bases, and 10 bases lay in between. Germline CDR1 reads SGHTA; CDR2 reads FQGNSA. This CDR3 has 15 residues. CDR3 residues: CASSLAMNGNSPLHF. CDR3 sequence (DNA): TGTGCCAGCAGCTTAGCTATGAACGGAAATTCACCCCTCCACTTT.

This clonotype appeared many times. DNA for the CDR3: TGTGCCAGCAGCGGCGGACGGAGCCAAGAGACCCAGTACTTC. Protein product: CASSGGRSQETQYF. The rearrangement joins TRBV11-1 to TRBJ2-5; D remains ambiguous. Deletions cut 5 bases from V and 1 base from J, with 11 bases between. This CDR3 region has 14 residues. Germline CDR1 and CDR2: SGHAT and FQDESV (reference sequence). Combining the CDR3 with reference TRBV11-1 and TRBJ2-5 gives the whole variable domain EAEVAQSPRYKITEKSQAVAFWCDPISGHATLYWYRQILGQGPELLVQFQDESVVDDSQLPKDRFSAERLKGVDSTLKIQPAELGDSAMYLCASSGGRSQETQYFGPGTRLLVL.

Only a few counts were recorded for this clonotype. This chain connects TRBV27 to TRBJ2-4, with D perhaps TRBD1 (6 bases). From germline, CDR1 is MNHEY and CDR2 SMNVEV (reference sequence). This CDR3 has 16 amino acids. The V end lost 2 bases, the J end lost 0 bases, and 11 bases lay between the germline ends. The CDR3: CASSLRGTLAKNIQYF. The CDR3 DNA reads TGTGCCAGCAGTTTAAGGGGGACCTTAGCCAAAAACATTCAGTACTTC.

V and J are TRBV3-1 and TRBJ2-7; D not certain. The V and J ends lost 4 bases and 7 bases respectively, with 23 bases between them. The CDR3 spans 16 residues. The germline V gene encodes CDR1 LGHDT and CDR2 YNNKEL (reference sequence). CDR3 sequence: CASSPRKGRPSGEQYF. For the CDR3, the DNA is TGTGCCAGCAGCCCCCGGAAGGGCAGGCCCTCAGGAGAGCAGTACTTC.

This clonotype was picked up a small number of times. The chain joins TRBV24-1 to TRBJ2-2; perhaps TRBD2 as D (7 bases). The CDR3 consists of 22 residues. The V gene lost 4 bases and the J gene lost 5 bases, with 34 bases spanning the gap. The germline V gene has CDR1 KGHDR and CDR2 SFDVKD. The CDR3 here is CATSESPGQWRGPLWSTGELFF. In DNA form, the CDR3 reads TGTGCCACCAGTGAATCCCCTGGGCAGTGGCGGGGGCCTCTTTGGTCGACCGGGGAGCTGTTTTTT.

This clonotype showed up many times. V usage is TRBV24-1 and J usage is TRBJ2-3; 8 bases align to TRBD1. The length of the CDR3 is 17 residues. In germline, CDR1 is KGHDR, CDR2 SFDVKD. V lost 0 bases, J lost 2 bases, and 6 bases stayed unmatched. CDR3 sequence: CATSDLSGTGLTDTQYF. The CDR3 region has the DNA TGTGCCACCAGTGATTTGTCTGGGACAGGACTCACAGATACGCAGTATTTT.

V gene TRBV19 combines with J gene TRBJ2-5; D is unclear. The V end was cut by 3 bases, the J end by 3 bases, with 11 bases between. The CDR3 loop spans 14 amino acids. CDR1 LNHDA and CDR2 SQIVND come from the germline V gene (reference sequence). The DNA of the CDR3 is TGTGCCAGTAGTATTGATGGCCGAAAAGAGACCCAGTACTTC. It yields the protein CASSIDGRKETQYF.

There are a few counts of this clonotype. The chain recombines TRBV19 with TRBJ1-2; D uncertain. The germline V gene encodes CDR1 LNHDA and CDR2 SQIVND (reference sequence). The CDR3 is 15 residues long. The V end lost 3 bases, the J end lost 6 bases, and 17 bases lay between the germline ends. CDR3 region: CASSIDSRVKDGYTF. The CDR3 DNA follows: TGTGCCAGTAGTATCGATTCGAGGGTTAAAGATGGCTACACCTTC.

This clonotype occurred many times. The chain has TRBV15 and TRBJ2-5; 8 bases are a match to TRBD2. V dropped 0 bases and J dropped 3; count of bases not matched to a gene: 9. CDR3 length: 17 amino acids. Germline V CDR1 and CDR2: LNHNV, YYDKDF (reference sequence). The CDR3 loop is CATSREGTRTVKETQYF. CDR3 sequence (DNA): TGTGCCACCAGCAGAGAGGGGACTAGGACGGTTAAAGAGACCCAGTACTTC.

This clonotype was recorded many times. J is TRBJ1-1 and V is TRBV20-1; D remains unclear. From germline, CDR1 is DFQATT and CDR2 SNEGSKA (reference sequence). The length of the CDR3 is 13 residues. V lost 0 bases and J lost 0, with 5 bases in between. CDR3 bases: TGCAGTGCTAGAGATATGGTGAACACTGAAGCTTTCTTT. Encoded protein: CSARDMVNTEAFF.

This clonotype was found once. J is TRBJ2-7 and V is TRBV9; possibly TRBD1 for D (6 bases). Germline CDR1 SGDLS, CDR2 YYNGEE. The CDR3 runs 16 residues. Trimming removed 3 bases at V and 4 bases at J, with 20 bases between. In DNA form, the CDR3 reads TGTGCCAGCAGCGCCCACACAGGGAATGCTCCGTACGAGCAGTACTTC. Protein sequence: CASSAHTGNAPYEQYF.

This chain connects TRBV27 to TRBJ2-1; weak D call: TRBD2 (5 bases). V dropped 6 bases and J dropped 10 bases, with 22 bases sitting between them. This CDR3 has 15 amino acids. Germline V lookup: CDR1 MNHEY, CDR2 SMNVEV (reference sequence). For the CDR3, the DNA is TGTGCCAGCAGAGTAGATGGCGTGTGGGAGAGGGAGCAGTTCTTC. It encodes CASRVDGVWEREQFF.

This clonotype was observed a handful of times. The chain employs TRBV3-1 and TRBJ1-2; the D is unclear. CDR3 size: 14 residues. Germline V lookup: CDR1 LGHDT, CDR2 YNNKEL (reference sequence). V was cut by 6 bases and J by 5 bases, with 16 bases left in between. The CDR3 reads CASSEKARVYGYTF. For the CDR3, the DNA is TGTGCCAGCAGTGAGAAGGCTCGGGTTTATGGCTACACCTTC. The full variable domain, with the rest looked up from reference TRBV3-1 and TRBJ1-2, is DTAVSQTPKYLVTQMGNDKSIKCEQNLGHDTMYWYKQDSKKFLKIMFSYNNKELIINETVPNRFSPKSPDKAHLNLHINSLELGDSAVYFCASSEKARVYGYTFGSGTRLTVV.

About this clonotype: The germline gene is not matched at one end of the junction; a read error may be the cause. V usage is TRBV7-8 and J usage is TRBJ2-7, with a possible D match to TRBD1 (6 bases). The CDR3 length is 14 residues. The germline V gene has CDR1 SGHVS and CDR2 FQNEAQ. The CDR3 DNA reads TGTGCCTGCAGCCTCAGGGGAAGCTCCTACGAGCAGTACTTC. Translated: CACSLRGSSYEQYF.

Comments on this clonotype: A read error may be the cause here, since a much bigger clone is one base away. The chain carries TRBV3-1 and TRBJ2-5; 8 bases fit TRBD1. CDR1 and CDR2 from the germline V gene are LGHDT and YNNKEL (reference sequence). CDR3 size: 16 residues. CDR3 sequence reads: CAGSRTFDRGQETQYF. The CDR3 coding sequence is TGTGCCGGCAGCCGGACCTTCGACAGGGGTCAAGAGACCCAGTACTTC.

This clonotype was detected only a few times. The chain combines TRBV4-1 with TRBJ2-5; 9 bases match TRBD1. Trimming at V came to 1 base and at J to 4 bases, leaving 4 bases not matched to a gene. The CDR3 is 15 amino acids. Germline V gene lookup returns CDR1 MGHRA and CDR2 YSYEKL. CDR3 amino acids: CASSQVHRGPETQYF. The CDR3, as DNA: TGCGCCAGCAGCCAAGTCCACAGGGGGCCAGAGACCCAGTACTTC.